What follows describes a single T cell receptor (beta chain). This clone showed up just once. Its binding antigen is unknown. Per-base qualities were not stored, and no clone one base away is much larger. This sample was taken from a study of blood T cell repertoires in COVID-19 (dated by TCRdb to about 2020). A note on the overall study: Samples from collaborators originated in the United States, Italy and Spain and spanned both the acute and convalescent phases of COVID-19. Nearly every sample came with metadata listing a de-identified subject ID, COVID-19 status, age in years and sex. The samples were drawn from two sources: the first 160 participants of the ongoing ImmuneRACE study, and 1,200 or so subjects contributed by 6 global collaborators. Where available, HLA class I and class II types were taken from metadata supplied by the sample provider and were not determined by assay-based typing. The dataset comprised deeply sampled blood TCRbeta repertoires from subjects exposed to, actively infected with, or recovered from COVID-19. The repertoires were released in a freely available public database meant as a resource for research on the immune response to SARS-CoV-2. The prospective study material was composed of cDNA or gDNA derived from T cells, B-cell-depleted T cells, or PBMCs.

At the junction V is shortened by 2 bases and J by 0 bases; bases outside the gene matches: 2. CDR1 and CDR2 (SGDLS, YYNGEE) derive from the germline V gene. Its CDR3 holds 15 amino acids, cysteine through phenylalanine. Just the 45-base CDR3 DNA is kept, in frame starting at base 1. TCRbeta CDR3 regions were amplified from genomic DNA using the immunoSEQ Assay, a bias-controlled multiplex PCR. Turning to the authors' computational methods: Nucleated cell counts per sample were estimated from amplification of reference gene primers within the assay. To quantify the absolute abundance of each unique TCRbeta CDR3 rearrangement, sequence reads were collapsed and filtered. Productive Simpson clonality was computed per sample as the square root of Simpson's diversity index over productive rearrangements. Here the immuneACCESS table is served through TCRdb, limited to in-frame sequences with V and J called. Missing clones are a known gap in these copies; in checked studies unresolved V genes cover under half, and the rest lacks a known reason. Clonal size and the V and J genes are those of that table, whereas D and trimming came from the DNA. The sample yields more than 95,000 clones; approximately 81% were counted once. The ten most abundant clones make up approximately 5.9% of the sample.

At one collaborating source in Seattle, patients were enrolled during active infection and were followed longitudinally through the course of disease. Whole blood was collected in K2EDTA tubes by collaborating institutions according to the institutions' own protocols. Collaborator samples were shipped for TCRbeta analysis as frozen whole blood, isolated PBMCs, or DNA extracted from either sample type. Study-wide findings and limitations: How much clinical and demographic metadata was included differed by source and by participant, and the metadata was provided uncurated.

In this chain, TRBV9 is recombined with TRBJ2-3; 8 bases in the junction line up with TRBD2. Sequencing used peripheral blood. The TCR comes from a man at least 80 years old with COVID-19, enrolled during active disease. The nucleotides read TGTGCCAGCAGCGTGATAGCGGGAAGCACAGATACGCAGTATTTT. Its translation is CASSVIAGSTDTQYF.